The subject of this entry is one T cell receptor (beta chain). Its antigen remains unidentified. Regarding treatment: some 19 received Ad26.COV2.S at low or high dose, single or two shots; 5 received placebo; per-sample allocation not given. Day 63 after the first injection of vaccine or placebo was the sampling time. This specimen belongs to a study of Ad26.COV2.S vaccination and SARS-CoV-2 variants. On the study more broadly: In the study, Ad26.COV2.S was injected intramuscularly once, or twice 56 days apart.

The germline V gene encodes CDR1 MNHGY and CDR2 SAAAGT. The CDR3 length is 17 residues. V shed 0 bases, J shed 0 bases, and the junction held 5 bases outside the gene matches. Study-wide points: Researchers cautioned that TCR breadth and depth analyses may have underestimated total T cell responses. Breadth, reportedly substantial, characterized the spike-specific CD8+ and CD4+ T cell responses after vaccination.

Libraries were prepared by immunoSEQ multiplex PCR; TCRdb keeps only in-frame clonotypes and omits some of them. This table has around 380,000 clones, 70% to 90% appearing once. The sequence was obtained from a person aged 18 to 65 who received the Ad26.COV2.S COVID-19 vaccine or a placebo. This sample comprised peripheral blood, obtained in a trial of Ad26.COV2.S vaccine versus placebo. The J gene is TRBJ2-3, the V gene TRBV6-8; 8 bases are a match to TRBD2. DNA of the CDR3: TGTGCCAGCAGTTACTCTGAGCGGGGGAGGAGCACAGATACGCAGTATTTT. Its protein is CASSYSERGRSTDTQYF.